Each of the 28 T cell receptor beta chains below was sequenced from the same sample in a study of T-cell reconstitution after alpha-beta-depleted transplantation in children. Preparing the TCRbeta library involved the use of unique molecular identifiers. TCRdb ran MiXCR on the PCR reads and lists one entry per CDR3 protein. The sample holds hundreds of thousands of distinct CDR3 sequences; over 9.5% are singletons and the top ten take roughly 3.9%. The sequencing here drew on PBMCs from the stem cell graft donor, taken from the stem cell graft. These TCRs come from a human donor who donated a stem cell graft to a child with acute myeloid leukemia.

This clonotype turned up a few times. This chain links TRBV5-6 with TRBJ1-6; TRBD1 matches 8 bases. The CDR3 is 15 amino acids. Germline V gives CDR1 SGHDT, CDR2 YYEEEE. Losses at the gene ends were 6 bases for V and 6 bases for J; bases not matched to a gene: 8. DNA for the CDR3: TGTGCCAGCATCCGGAGGGACAGGATTAATTCACCCCTCCACTTT. It translates to CASIRRDRINSPLHF.

The J gene is TRBJ2-7, the V gene TRBV7-2; D is possibly TRBD1 (5 bases). The CDR3 covers 13 residues. Germline values: CDR1 SGHTA, CDR2 FQGNSA. Trimming pared 3 bases from V and 2 bases from J, leaving 8 bases between. The CDR3 is CASSFWGPYEQYF. CDR3 nucleotide sequence: TGTGCCAGCAGCTTTTGGGGCCCCTACGAGCAGTACTTC.

This clonotype was counted a few times. This sequence joins TRBV27 and TRBJ2-7; perhaps TRBD1 as D (6 bases). The germline V gene has CDR1 MNHEY and CDR2 SMNVEV (reference sequence). This CDR3 has 15 amino acids. V was clipped by 3 bases and J by 1 base, with 13 bases between them. The chain's CDR3 is CASSLRQDSSYEQYF. The CDR3 nucleotides read TGTGCCAGCAGTTTGCGACAGGATTCTTCCTACGAGCAGTACTTC.

This clonotype was counted a few times. The chain joins TRBV28 to TRBJ1-1; D uncertain. Trimming shortened V by 5 bases and J by 1 base, and 14 bases separated the two germline ends. Germline loops: CDR1 MDHEN, CDR2 SYDVKM. The CDR3 spans 15 residues. The CDR3 loop is CASSIGRITNTEAFF. CDR3 nucleotides: TGTGCCAGCAGTATCGGACGGATAACGAACACTGAAGCTTTCTTT.

In its sample, this clonotype was seen many times. The chain links TRBV20-1 to TRBJ2-3; 11 bases match TRBD2. The CDR3 covers 15 residues. Per germline, CDR1 DFQATT and CDR2 SNEGSKA (reference sequence). Trimming removed 3 bases from V and 1 base from J; junction bases left unmatched: 3. CDR3 region: CSARGGLAGTDTQYF. CDR3 nucleotides: TGCAGTGCTAGGGGGGGACTAGCGGGCACAGATACGCAGTATTTT.

The chain uses TRBV18 and TRBJ2-3; 7 nucleotides line up with TRBD1. CDR1 and CDR2 (germline): KGHSH, LQKENI. Trimming removed 0 bases from V and 6 bases from J; junction bases left unmatched: 3. The CDR3 is 14 amino acids. Here the CDR3 DNA reads TGTGCCAGCTCACCACCGTCCAGGGGGGATACGCAGTATTTT. Protein: CASSPPSRGDTQYF. Full variable domain (outside the CDR3, taken from reference TRBV18 and TRBJ2-3): NAGVMQNPRHLVRRRGQEARLRCSPMKGHSHVYWYRQLPEEGLKFMVYLQKENIIDESGMPKERFSAEFPKEGPSILRIQQVVRGDSAAYFCASSPPSRGDTQYFGPGTRLTVL.

This clonotype was found a few times. The chain is built from TRBV28 and TRBJ2-1; no clear D. This CDR3 region has 12 residues. Deletions cut 5 bases from V and 3 bases from J, with 5 bases between. Germline V lookup: CDR1 MDHEN, CDR2 SYDVKM. CDR3 region: CASSGNYNEQFF. CDR3 in DNA: TGTGCCAGCAGTGGAAACTACAATGAGCAGTTCTTC.

The chain uses TRBV20-1 and TRBJ2-6; unclear D gene. The CDR3 runs to 15 residues. Per the germline V gene, CDR1 is DFQATT and CDR2 is SNEGSKA (reference sequence). V dropped 5 bases and J dropped 0 bases, with 11 bases sitting between them. CDR3 nucleotides: TGCAGTGCTTTGGACCGGACCTCTGGGGCCAACGTCCTGACTTTC. Translating gives CSALDRTSGANVLTF.

The chain employs TRBV2 and TRBJ2-2; TRBD1 matches at 7 bases. The CDR3 sequence is 13 residues long. CDR1 and CDR2 from the germline V gene are SNHLY and FYNNEI. J lost 7 bases, V lost 6 bases, and 5 bases had no gene match. The CDR3, as DNA: TGTGCCAGCAGCGGGACAGTACTCGGGGAGCTGTTTTTT. This gives the protein CASSGTVLGELFF.

CDR3 bases: TGTGCCTGGAGTGCTCAAGTCCACAATGAGCAGTTCTTC. Translating gives CAWSAQVHNEQFF. This chain uses TRBV30 with TRBJ2-1, with no clear D. The CDR3 covers 13 residues. Germline lookup yields CDR1 GTSNPN and CDR2 SVGIG (reference sequence). V lost 1 base and J lost 5, with 9 bases in between.

This clonotype has a count of ten or more. The rearrangement links TRBV20-1 to TRBJ2-4; maybe TRBD1 (7 bases). This CDR3 has 14 amino acids. Germline V lookup: CDR1 DFQATT, CDR2 SNEGSKA (reference sequence). CDR3 residues: CSAGGPLAKNIQYF. The DNA of the CDR3 is TGCTCCGCAGGGGGGCCCCTAGCCAAAAACATTCAGTACTTC.

In its sample, this clonotype was seen a few times. This chain uses TRBV2 with TRBJ1-6, with no clear D. Between the trimmed V and J ends, which lost 3 bases and 7 bases, there was a span of 7 bases. Per germline, CDR1 SNHLY and CDR2 FYNNEI. CDR3 length: 13 residues. CDR3 in amino acids: CASSDQLNSPLHF. The CDR3 nucleotides read TGTGCCAGCAGTGACCAGTTGAATTCACCCCTCCACTTT.

This clonotype was recorded many times. This chain links TRBV24-1 with TRBJ2-1; 7 bases line up with TRBD1. Germline trimming cut 4 bases from V and 6 bases from J; bases unmatched to any gene: 11. This CDR3 has 16 residues. CDR1 is KGHDR, CDR2 SFDVKD, per germline. In nucleotides, the CDR3 is TGTGCCACCAGTGAACCGCGACAGGGCATGGGCAATGAGCAGTTCTTC. The encoded protein is CATSEPRQGMGNEQFF.

This chain connects TRBV11-2 to TRBJ2-3; D gene uncertain. Germline-derived CDR1 and CDR2 are SGHAT and FQNNGV. V was clipped by 1 base and J by 5 bases, with 10 bases between them. The length of the CDR3 is 14 residues. The CDR3 DNA follows: TGTGCCAGCAGCTTAGTCGGTGTGCGAGATACGCAGTATTTT. Its translation: CASSLVGVRDTQYF.

This clonotype has more than one count but fewer than ten. This chain uses TRBV6-2 or TRBV6-3 with TRBJ2-7, with D perhaps being TRBD1 or TRBD2 (5 bases each). Trimming took 4 bases from V and 2 from J, leaving 12 bases between them. The CDR3 runs to 14 residues. Germline V gene lookup returns CDR1 MNHEY and CDR2 SVGEGT. This chain's CDR3 is CASSLGTVTYEQYF. CDR3 in DNA: TGTGCCAGCAGTTTAGGGACGGTTACCTACGAGCAGTACTTC.

CDR3 residues: CASRETDGVYNEQFF. The CDR3, as DNA: TGTGCCAGCAGGGAGACAGACGGGGTTTACAATGAGCAGTTCTTC. The chain uses TRBV12-3 or TRBV12-4 and TRBJ2-1, with D possibly being TRBD1 or TRBD2 (5 bases each). The CDR3 length is 15 residues. V lost 6 bases, J lost 4 bases, and 16 bases lay in between.

This chain connects TRBV24-1 to TRBJ2-5; 9 bases are a match to TRBD1. The CDR3 is 15 residues long. Germline CDR1 is KGHDR and CDR2 is SFDVKD. V shed 2 bases and J 2 bases; nucleotides not matched to a gene: 2. This CDR3 is CATSDSGTGQETQYF. DNA of the CDR3: TGTGCCACCAGTGATTCCGGGACAGGGCAAGAGACCCAGTACTTC.

This clonotype has at least ten counts. The chain joins TRBV20-1 to TRBJ2-7; D remains unclear. The V and J ends lost 2 bases and 1 base respectively, with 15 bases between them. The germline V gene has CDR1 DFQATT and CDR2 SNEGSKA (reference sequence). This CDR3 comprises 15 residues. The CDR3 DNA reads as TGCAGTGCTAGAACGTACGGAGCCCCTTCCTACGAGCAGTACTTC. It encodes CSARTYGAPSYEQYF.

The chain employs TRBV3-1 and TRBJ2-2; 7 bases map to TRBD1. The V gene's germline CDR1 is LGHDT and CDR2 YNNKEL (reference sequence). V lost 4 bases, J lost 6 bases, and 5 bases stayed unmatched. This CDR3 contains 14 residues. CDR3 amino acids: CASSRPGTAGELFF. The CDR3 DNA is TGTGCCAGCAGCCGCCCCGGGACAGCCGGGGAGCTGTTTTTT.

In nucleotides, the CDR3 is TGTGCCAGCAGCTTAGGACCAGCTACAGATACGCAGTATTTT. Translated: CASSLGPATDTQYF. V and J are TRBV7-9 and TRBJ2-3; D remains ambiguous. The CDR3 extends over 14 amino acids. The V end lost 1 base, the J end lost 3 bases, and 8 bases lay between the germline ends. Germline V gene sequence: CDR1 SEHNR, CDR2 FQNEAQ (reference sequence).

This chain connects TRBV5-1 to TRBJ2-5, with D maybe TRBD1 (7 bases). The CDR3 contains 14 residues. Trimming cost V 3 bases and J 4 bases, with 13 bases left between them. Germline V gene lookup returns CDR1 SGHRS and CDR2 YFSETQ. CDR3 nucleotide sequence: TGCGCCAGCAGCTCACGACAGGGAGGAGAGACCCAGTACTTC. Its translation is CASSSRQGGETQYF.

This clonotype was counted many times. The chain couples TRBV29-1 to TRBJ2-5; TRBD1 might be the D (6 bases). Looked up from germline, CDR1 is SQVTM and CDR2 is ANQGSEA. V was trimmed by 3 bases and J by 5 bases, leaving 16 bases between them. The CDR3 loop spans 14 amino acids. In DNA form, the CDR3 reads TGCAGCGTTGATATACAGGGTCGGGACGAGACCCAGTACTTC. Translated: CSVDIQGRDETQYF.

This clonotype turned up a few times. This sequence joins TRBV30 and TRBJ1-3, with 8 bases matching TRBD1. J gave up 0 bases and V 2 bases, and 3 bases lay outside the gene matches. This CDR3 is 15 amino acids long. Germline V lookup: CDR1 GTSNPN, CDR2 SVGIG (reference sequence). This CDR3 is CAWSRQGNSGNTIYF. CDR3 nucleotides: TGTGCCTGGAGTCGACAGGGGAACTCTGGAAACACCATATATTTT.

The chain combines TRBV10-3 with TRBJ2-1; 10 nucleotides align to TRBD2. In germline, CDR1 is ENHRY, CDR2 SYGVKD. The CDR3 loop spans 15 amino acids. With V trimmed by 5 bases and J by 8 bases, 9 bases remained unmatched. The CDR3 loop is CAISQIAGGMDEQFF. The CDR3 coding sequence is TGTGCCATCAGTCAAATAGCGGGAGGTATGGATGAGCAGTTCTTC.

The chain carries TRBV3-1 and TRBJ2-3, with D hard to call. Trimming took off 3 bases at V and 0 bases at J, with 7 bases between the two ends. The germline CDR1 and CDR2 sequences are LGHDT and YNNKEL (reference sequence). The CDR3 has 14 amino acids. CDR3 region: CASSHPPSTDTQYF. Written as DNA, the CDR3 is TGTGCCAGCAGCCATCCCCCAAGCACAGATACGCAGTATTTT.

This clonotype showed up just a few times. V is TRBV28 and J is TRBJ2-7, with 9 bases fitting TRBD2. V lost 8 bases, J lost 3 bases, and 5 bases stayed unmatched. CDR1 is MDHEN and CDR2 is SYDVKM in the germline V gene. The CDR3 covers 13 residues. CDR3 coding DNA: TGTGCCAGCGGGGCGGGAGGGCTCTACGAGCAGTACTTC. The encoded protein is CASGAGGLYEQYF.

The sample holds many counts of this clonotype. The genes are TRBV7-2 and TRBJ2-3; weak D call: TRBD1 (5 bases). The V gene's germline CDR1 is SGHTA and CDR2 FQGNSA. CDR3 length equals 12 residues. V was cut by 5 bases and J by 6 bases, with 9 bases left in between. The CDR3 loop is CASSLKGDTQYF. Written as DNA, the CDR3 is TGTGCCAGCAGCCTAAAGGGGGATACGCAGTATTTT. Supplemented by reference TRBV7-2 and TRBJ2-3, the full variable domain reads GAGVSQSPSNKVTEKGKDVELRCDPISGHTALYWYRQSLGQGLEFLIYFQGNSAPDKSGLPSDRFSAERTGGSVSTLTIQRTQQEDSAVYLCASSLKGDTQYFGPGTRLTVL.

In this sample, this clonotype turned up a few times. The chain joins TRBV5-1 to TRBJ2-3; D gene ambiguous. The CDR3 loop spans 13 amino acids. The germline gives CDR1 SGHRS, CDR2 YFSETQ. V was trimmed by 4 bases and J by 6 bases, leaving 12 bases between them. The CDR3 spells CASSPNKGDTQYF. CDR3 in DNA: TGCGCCAGCAGCCCCAACAAAGGGGATACGCAGTATTTT.